This entry lists 18 T cell receptor beta chains sequenced from one sample in a study of blood T cells in healthy people across ages. PCR was performed a second time for roughly 7 to 12 cycles using a sample-barcoded 5' primer and a J-beta primer mix. TCRdb called the 5' RACE reads again in MiXCR, with one record for every CDR3 protein. This sample carries some 760,000 distinct CDR3 sequences, 20% to 25% of them seen once, and the ten largest clones take under 9.5%. The sample was also reused in another study, on T cells of mothers and their children.

The sample was blood. These receptors came from a boy aged 5-17 years in good health.

The chain recombines TRBV20-1 with TRBJ2-5, with 7 bases that match TRBD1. The DNA end is a closer match to TRBJ2-7, so the J assignment may be wrong. The CDR3 has 12 amino acids. Germline V CDR1 and CDR2: DFQATT, SNEGSKA (reference sequence). The CDR3 sequence: CSARITGAEQYF. CDR3 coding DNA: TGCAGTGCTAGAATTACAGGGGCCGAGCAGTACTTC.

This clonotype appeared a few times. CDR3 DNA: TGTGCCACCAGTGAGGAATCCGGGGAGGGCTACACCTTC. It encodes CATSEESGEGYTF. The chain couples TRBV24-1 to TRBJ1-2; D unclear. The CDR3 sequence is 13 residues long. Trimming pared 4 bases from V and 8 bases from J, leaving 13 bases between. CDR1 and CDR2 (germline): KGHDR, SFDVKD.

The J gene is TRBJ1-3, the V gene TRBV19; a weak D match, TRBD1 (5 bases). Germline V gene data show CDR1 as LNHDA and CDR2 as SQIVND (reference sequence). V was trimmed by 11 bases and J by 0 bases, leaving 14 bases between them. The CDR3 totals 14 residues. The CDR3 loop is CACGGVDSGNTIYF. The CDR3 DNA reads as TGTGCCTGCGGAGGGGTAGACTCTGGAAACACCATATATTTT.

V is TRBV29-1 and J is TRBJ2-1, with 11 positions matching TRBD2. The CDR3 runs 15 residues. CDR1 is SQVTM and CDR2 is ANQGSEA in the germline V gene. The trim removed 3 bases at V and 4 bases at J, leaving 5 bases unmatched. The CDR3 DNA is TGCAGCGTTGAGGGGACTAGCGGAAATTACAATGAGCAGTTCTTC. Translated: CSVEGTSGNYNEQFF.

J is TRBJ1-4 and V is TRBV9, with D perhaps matching TRBD1 (6 bases). Germline V gives CDR1 SGDLS, CDR2 YYNGEE. V was pared by 4 bases and J by 8 bases, with 15 bases between. This CDR3 has 14 amino acids. The DNA for the CDR3 is TGTGCCAGCAGCAGAGGGGGATCAGGGGAAAAACTGTTTTTT. As protein: CASSRGGSGEKLFF. Complete variable domain (other parts from reference TRBV9 and TRBJ1-4): DSGVTQTPKHLITATGQRVTLRCSPRSGDLSVYWYQQSLDQGLQFLIQYYNGEERAKGNILERFSAQQFPDLHSELNLSSLELGDSALYFCASSRGGSGEKLFFGSGTQLSVL.

This chain connects TRBV11-2 to TRBJ1-1, with D unresolved. Looked up from germline, CDR1 is SGHAT and CDR2 is FQNNGV. The CDR3 spans 16 residues. V was clipped by 1 base and J by 1 base, with 13 bases between them. CDR3 coding DNA: TGTGCCAGCAGCTTAGGAGCCTCACAAGGGAACACTGAAGCTTTCTTT. Translated, it gives CASSLGASQGNTEAFF.

The chain recombines TRBV28 with TRBJ1-5; weak D call: TRBD1 (5 bases). The germline V gene has CDR1 MDHEN and CDR2 SYDVKM. The CDR3 is 16 residues long. Trimming removed 2 bases at V and 3 bases at J, with 14 bases between. CDR3 protein: CASSLAGQGDNQPQHF. For the CDR3, the DNA is TGTGCCAGCAGTTTAGCGGGTCAGGGAGACAATCAGCCCCAGCATTTT. The full variable domain, its missing parts supplied by reference TRBV28 and TRBJ1-5, is DVKVTQSSRYLVKRTGEKVFLECVQDMDHENMFWYRQDPGLGLRLIYFSYDVKMKEKGDIPEGYSVSREKKERFSLILESASTNQTSMYLCASSLAGQGDNQPQHFGDGTRLSIL.

This chain joins TRBV3-1 and TRBJ2-2; D gene unclear. This CDR3 is 14 amino acids long. With 1 base removed from V and 2 bases from J, the gap between germline ends came to 5 bases. Per germline, CDR1 LGHDT and CDR2 YNNKEL (reference sequence). CDR3 residues: CASSQGQNTGELFF. CDR3 nucleotides: TGTGCCAGCAGCCAAGGACAAAACACCGGGGAGCTGTTTTTT.

This clonotype has a handful of counts. J is TRBJ2-1 and V is TRBV20-1; 11 bases are a match to TRBD2. V shed 0 bases, J shed 7 bases, and the junction held 5 bases outside the gene matches. The germline V gene encodes CDR1 DFQATT and CDR2 SNEGSKA (reference sequence). This CDR3 comprises 15 residues. The CDR3 sequence: CSARDVAGGPNEQFF. CDR3 nucleotides: TGCAGTGCTAGAGATGTAGCGGGGGGGCCGAATGAGCAGTTCTTC.

The chain couples TRBV29-1 to TRBJ1-1, with D maybe TRBD1 (5 bases). Trimming shortened V by 6 bases and J by 4 bases, and 12 bases separated the two germline ends. CDR1 SQVTM and CDR2 ANQGSEA come from the germline V gene. The CDR3 loop spans 12 amino acids. For the CDR3, the DNA is TGCAGCGTCCCGAAGGGGTTCACTGAAGCTTTCTTT. Translation gives CSVPKGFTEAFF.

This chain joins TRBV9 and TRBJ2-1; possible D gene TRBD2, 7 bases. Trimming took off 4 bases at V and 5 bases at J, with 13 bases between the two ends. The CDR3 covers 14 residues. From germline, CDR1 is SGDLS and CDR2 YYNGEE. Here the CDR3 DNA reads TGTGCCAGCAGCTTTGGGAGGGGGGACAATGAGCAGTTCTTC. Its protein is CASSFGRGDNEQFF.

This clonotype has a handful of counts. V is TRBV5-1 and J is TRBJ2-7; TRBD2 aligns across 9 bases. CDR1 is SGHRS, CDR2 YFSETQ, per germline. The length of the CDR3 is 16 residues. V shed 4 bases and J 2 bases; nucleotides not matched to a gene: 10. As DNA, the CDR3 is TGCGCCAGCAGCGGGACCACTAGCGGGCAACCCTACGAGCAGTACTTC. Protein product: CASSGTTSGQPYEQYF.

The chain joins TRBV7-6 to TRBJ1-2; 9 bases agree with TRBD1. CDR1 SGHVS and CDR2 FNYEAQ come from the germline V gene. The CDR3 has 13 amino acids. J was trimmed by 11 bases and V by 5 bases; bases with no gene match: 9. Written as DNA, the CDR3 is TGTGCCAGCAGCCTAGGACAGGGGAGTATGTACACCTTC. Translating it yields CASSLGQGSMYTF. The full variable domain, with the rest looked up from reference TRBV7-6 and TRBJ1-2, is GAGVSQSPRYKVTKRGQDVALRCDPISGHVSLYWYRQALGQGPEFLTYFNYEAQQDKSGLPNDRFSAERPEGSISTLTIQRTEQRDSAMYRCASSLGQGSMYTFGSGTRLTVV.

This clonotype was detected a few times. V and J are TRBV7-2 and TRBJ2-7; 12 bases fit TRBD2. This CDR3 is 16 amino acids long. The ends lost 5 bases at V and 6 bases at J; junction bases unmatched: 11. CDR1 and CDR2 from the germline V gene are SGHTA and FQGNSA. CDR3 sequence: CASSGVASGGAFEQYF. The CDR3 coding sequence is TGTGCCAGCAGCGGAGTGGCTAGCGGGGGGGCCTTCGAGCAGTACTTC.

The chain recombines TRBV3-1 with TRBJ1-6; D gene ambiguous. The CDR3 spans 12 residues. V shed 2 bases and J shed 10 bases, with 6 bases lying between them. Germline V CDR1 and CDR2: LGHDT, YNNKEL (reference sequence). The CDR3 loop reads CASSQRWSPLHF. The DNA of the CDR3 is TGTGCCAGCAGCCAACGATGGTCACCCCTCCACTTT.

The chain carries TRBV12-5 and TRBJ2-3; 9 positions agree with TRBD1. The CDR3 consists of 15 residues. CDR1 is LGHNT, CDR2 FRNRAP, per germline. V lost 4 bases and J lost 3; bases outside the gene matches: 5. CDR3 amino acids: CASGWGTGRTDTQYF. In nucleotides, the CDR3 is TGTGCTAGTGGTTGGGGGACAGGGAGAACAGATACGCAGTATTTT.

This clonotype was seen more than once but under ten times. The chain couples TRBV2 to TRBJ2-5; 8 nucleotides match TRBD2. This CDR3 comprises 16 residues. Germline V CDR1 and CDR2: SNHLY, FYNNEI. J gave up 4 bases and V 7 bases, and 14 bases lay outside the gene matches. The CDR3 loop is CASNSVRGGLGETQYF. CDR3 nucleotides: TGTGCCAGCAATTCGGTCCGGGGGGGCCTCGGAGAGACCCAGTACTTC.

This chain links TRBV10-2 with TRBJ2-5, with 8 bases fitting TRBD2. Germline V gene sequence: CDR1 WSHSY, CDR2 SAAADI. With 6 bases clipped from V and 5 bases from J, the junction kept 8 bases outside the gene matches. The CDR3 has 14 amino acids. CDR3 in amino acids: CASREAGEGETQYF. The CDR3 coding sequence is TGCGCCAGCAGAGAAGCGGGAGAGGGGGAGACCCAGTACTTC.